This TCR beta chain was captured by sequencing in a study of blood T cell repertoires in COVID-19. Study summary: The cDNA or gDNA used as material had been derived from T cells, B-cell-depleted T cells, or PBMCs.

Methods used by the authors: Reference gene primer amplification yielded estimated nucleated cell counts. The assay was immunoSEQ multiplex PCR, and TCRdb's table has in-frame clones only and misses some. V, J and clone size reflect that table, while D and trimming were determined from the DNA. The table includes 200,000 to 300,000 clones, 80% to 90% detected once. The germline V gene encodes CDR1 SGHVS and CDR2 FNYEAQ. V dropped 2 bases and J dropped 0 bases, with 8 bases sitting between them. The CDR3 loop spans 15 amino acids. This TCR was sampled from a man aged 50 to 60 with acute or convalescent COVID-19. Sequenced input: peripheral blood. The chain recombines TRBV7-6 with TRBJ2-1, with a possible D match to TRBD1 (6 bases). Written as DNA, the CDR3 is TGTGCCAGCAGCTTACAGGGGAGCTCCTACAATGAGCAGTTCTTC. Translation gives CASSLQGSSYNEQFF.